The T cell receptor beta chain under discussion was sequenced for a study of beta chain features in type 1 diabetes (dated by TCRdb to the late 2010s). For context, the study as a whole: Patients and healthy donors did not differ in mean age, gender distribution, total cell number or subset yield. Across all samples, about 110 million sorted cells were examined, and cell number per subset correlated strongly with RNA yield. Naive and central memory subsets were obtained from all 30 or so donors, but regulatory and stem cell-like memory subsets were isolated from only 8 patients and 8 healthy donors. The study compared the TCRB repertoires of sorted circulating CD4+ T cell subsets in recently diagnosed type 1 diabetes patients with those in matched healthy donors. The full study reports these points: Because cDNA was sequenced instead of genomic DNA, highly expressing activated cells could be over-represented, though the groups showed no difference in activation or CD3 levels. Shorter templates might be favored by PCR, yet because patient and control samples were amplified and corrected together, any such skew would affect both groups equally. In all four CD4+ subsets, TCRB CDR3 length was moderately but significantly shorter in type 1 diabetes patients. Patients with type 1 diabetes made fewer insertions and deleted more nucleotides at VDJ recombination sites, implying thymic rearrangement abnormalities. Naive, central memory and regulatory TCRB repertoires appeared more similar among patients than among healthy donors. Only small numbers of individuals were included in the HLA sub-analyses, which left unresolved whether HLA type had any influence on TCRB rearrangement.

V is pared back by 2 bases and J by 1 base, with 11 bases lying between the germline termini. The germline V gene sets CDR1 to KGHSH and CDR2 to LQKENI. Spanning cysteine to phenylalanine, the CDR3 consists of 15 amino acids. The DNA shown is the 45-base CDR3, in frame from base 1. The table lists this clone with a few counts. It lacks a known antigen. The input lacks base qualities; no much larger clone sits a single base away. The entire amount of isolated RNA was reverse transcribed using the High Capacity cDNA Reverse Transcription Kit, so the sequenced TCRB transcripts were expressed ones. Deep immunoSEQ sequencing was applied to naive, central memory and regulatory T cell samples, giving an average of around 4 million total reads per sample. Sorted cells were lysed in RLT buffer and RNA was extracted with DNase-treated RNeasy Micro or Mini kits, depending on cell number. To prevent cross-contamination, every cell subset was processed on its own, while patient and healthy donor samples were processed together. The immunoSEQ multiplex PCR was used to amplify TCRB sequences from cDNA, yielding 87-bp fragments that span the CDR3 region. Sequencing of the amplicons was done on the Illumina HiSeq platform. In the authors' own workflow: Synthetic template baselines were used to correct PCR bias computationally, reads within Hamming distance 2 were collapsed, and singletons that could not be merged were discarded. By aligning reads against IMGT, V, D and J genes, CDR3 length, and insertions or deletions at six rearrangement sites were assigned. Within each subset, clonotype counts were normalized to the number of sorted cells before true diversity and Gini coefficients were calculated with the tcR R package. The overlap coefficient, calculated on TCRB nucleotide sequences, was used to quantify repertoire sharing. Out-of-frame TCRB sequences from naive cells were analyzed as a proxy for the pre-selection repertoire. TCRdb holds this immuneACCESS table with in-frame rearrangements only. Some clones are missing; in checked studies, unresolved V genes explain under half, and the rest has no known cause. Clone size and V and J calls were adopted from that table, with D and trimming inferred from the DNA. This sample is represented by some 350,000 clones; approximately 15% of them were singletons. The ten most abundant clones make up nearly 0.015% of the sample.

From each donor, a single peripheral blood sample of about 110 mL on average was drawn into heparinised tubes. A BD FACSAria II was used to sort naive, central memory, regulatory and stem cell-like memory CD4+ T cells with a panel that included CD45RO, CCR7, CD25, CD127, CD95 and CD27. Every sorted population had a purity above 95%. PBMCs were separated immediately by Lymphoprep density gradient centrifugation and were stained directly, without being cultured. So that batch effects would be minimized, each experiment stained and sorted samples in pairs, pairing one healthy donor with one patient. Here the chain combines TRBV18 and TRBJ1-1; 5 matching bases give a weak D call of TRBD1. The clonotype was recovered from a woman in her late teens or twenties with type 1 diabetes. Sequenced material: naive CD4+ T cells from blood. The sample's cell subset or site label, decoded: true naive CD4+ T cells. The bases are TGTGCCAGCTCACCATCCCAAGGGGAGAACACTGAAGCTTTCTTT. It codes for CASSPSQGENTEAFF.